This T cell receptor (beta chain) was identified during a study of blood T cell repertoires in COVID-19. Trimming removed 4 bases from V and 1 base from J, with 10 bases in between. The CDR3 is 14 amino acids. The germline gives CDR1 LGHDT, CDR2 YNNKEL (reference sequence). Measured with immunoSEQ multiplex PCR; TCRdb has only the in-frame clones, and not every one. The sample includes some 220,000 clones, 86% of them seen just once. Sequenced input: PBMCs or T cells enriched from blood (not recorded which). The TCR was taken from a woman in her forties with acute COVID-19. The chain combines TRBV3-1 (or the pseudogene TRBV3-2) with TRBJ1-1, with TRBD1 as a possible D gene (5 bases). CDR3 bases: TGTGCCAGCAGCCTAGGGGTCGCGAACACTGAAGCTTTCTTT. Amino acid sequence: CASSLGVANTEAFF.